This is a list of T cell receptor beta chains from one sample in a study of PD-L1 blockade in urothelial cancer. Profiled with immunoSEQ multiplex PCR; TCRdb holds only in-frame clones, not every one. The sample holds roughly 45,000 clones, around 89% seen once. The sequences come from PBMCs, collected around atezolizumab (anti-PD-L1) treatment. These receptors originate from a woman aged 60-75 years with urothelial cancer. Each CDR3 is given with its conserved first and last residue. A D gene is named only where the DNA matches it firmly. Not all rows give a size; the values are once, few, many and, for expanded clones, a class.

CDR3nt: TGTGCCAGCAGGGGACGGGGGGGATCTCTAACTGGGGCCAACGTCCTGACTTTC
CDR3aa: CASRGRGGSLTGANVLTF
abundance: .
j_gene: TRBJ2-6
d_gene: TRBD2
v_gene: TRBV2

CDR3nt: TGTGCCAGCAGTAGGGACAGGGTTTACAATGAGCAGTTCTTC
CDR3aa: CASSRDRVYNEQFF
abundance: .
j_gene: TRBJ2-1
d_gene: TRBD1
v_gene: TRBV28

CDR3nt: TGTGCCAGCAGTTACCAGGGACAGGGCTACGAGCAGTACTTC
CDR3aa: CASSYQGQGYEQYF
abundance: .
j_gene: TRBJ2-7
d_gene: TRBD1
v_gene: TRBV6-5

CDR3nt: TGCGCCAGCACCCTGACTAGCGGGGTATCAGATACGCAGTATTTT
CDR3aa: CASTLTSGVSDTQYF
abundance: .
j_gene: TRBJ2-3
d_gene: TRBD2
v_gene: TRBV5-1

CDR3nt: TGTGCCAGCAGCCATCGGCTGGGACTAGCGGGAGAGTCGGAGACCCAGTACTTC
CDR3aa: CASSHRLGLAGESETQYF
abundance: .
j_gene: TRBJ2-5
d_gene: TRBD2
v_gene: TRBV28

CDR3nt: TGTGCCAGCAGTCCTCAAGGAGGGGCAGGCTATGGCTACACCTTC
CDR3aa: CASSPQGGAGYGYTF
abundance: .
j_gene: TRBJ1-2
d_gene: .
v_gene: TRBV9

CDR3nt: TGTGCCAGCAGCGCCTACAGTAAAGAGACCCAGTACTTC
CDR3aa: CASSAYSKETQYF
abundance: .
j_gene: TRBJ2-5
d_gene: .
v_gene: TRBV7-2

CDR3nt: TGTGCCAGCTCACCCCGGACAAGTGAAGAGACCCAGTACTTC
CDR3aa: CASSPRTSEETQYF
abundance: .
j_gene: TRBJ2-5
d_gene: .
v_gene: TRBV18

CDR3nt: TGTGCCAGCACCGACAGTTACACTGAAGCTTTCTTT
CDR3aa: CASTDSYTEAFF
abundance: .
j_gene: TRBJ1-1
d_gene: .
v_gene: TRBV6-5

CDR3nt: TGTGCCAGCAGCCAAGACTTTTCGGGTTGGGGCACAGATACGCAGTATTTT
CDR3aa: CASSQDFSGWGTDTQYF
abundance: once
j_gene: TRBJ2-3
d_gene: .
v_gene: TRBV14

CDR3nt: TGTGCCAGCAGCTTAGGAATGGAGGCTTTCTTT
CDR3aa: CASSLGMEAFF
abundance: once
j_gene: TRBJ1-1
d_gene: .
v_gene: TRBV11-2

CDR3nt: TGTGCCAGCAGTTTTGGCAGGGGAGGGGAGACCCAGTACTTC
CDR3aa: CASSFGRGGETQYF
abundance: .
j_gene: TRBJ2-5
d_gene: .
v_gene: TRBV27

CDR3nt: TGTGCCAGCAGCCCGAGTCCAGGGGAAAAACTGTTTTTT
CDR3aa: CASSPSPGEKLFF
abundance: .
j_gene: TRBJ1-4
d_gene: .
v_gene: TRBV5-4

CDR3nt: TGTGCCAGCAGCTTGGACAGGGGTGGGACAGATACGCAGTATTTT
CDR3aa: CASSLDRGGTDTQYF
abundance: .
j_gene: TRBJ2-3
d_gene: TRBD1
v_gene: TRBV7-2

CDR3nt: TGTGCCAGCAGTGTGAGCCCCACTAACACCGGGGAGCTGTTTTTT
CDR3aa: CASSVSPTNTGELFF
abundance: .
j_gene: TRBJ2-2
d_gene: .
v_gene: TRBV6-1

CDR3nt: TGTGCCAGCAGTGATTGGGGGCGGGCCTACGAGCAGTACTTC
CDR3aa: CASSDWGRAYEQYF
abundance: .
j_gene: TRBJ2-7
d_gene: .
v_gene: TRBV6-1

CDR3nt: TGTGCCAGCTCACGCGGGACTAGCGAGACCTACGAGCAGTACTTC
CDR3aa: CASSRGTSETYEQYF
abundance: .
j_gene: TRBJ2-7
d_gene: TRBD2
v_gene: TRBV18

CDR3nt: TGTGCCAGCAGCGTAGGGACAGGGGGCGTCTACAATGAGCAGTTCTTC
CDR3aa: CASSVGTGGVYNEQFF
abundance: .
j_gene: TRBJ2-1
d_gene: TRBD1
v_gene: TRBV9

CDR3nt: TGTGCCAGCAGCTTAAGCGCGGCACAAGAGACCCAGTACTTC
CDR3aa: CASSLSAAQETQYF
abundance: .
j_gene: TRBJ2-5
d_gene: .
v_gene: TRBV7-9

CDR3nt: TGTGCCATCAGTGAGTATCGGACTAGCGGGAACCTCCAAGAGACCCAGTACTTC
CDR3aa: CAISEYRTSGNLQETQYF
abundance: .
j_gene: TRBJ2-5
d_gene: TRBD2
v_gene: TRBV10-3

CDR3nt: TGTGCCAGCAGCCTCGGGACTAGCGTACGGGAGCAGTTCTTC
CDR3aa: CASSLGTSVREQFF
abundance: .
j_gene: TRBJ2-1
d_gene: TRBD2
v_gene: TRBV7-9

CDR3nt: TGTGCCAGCAGTTACTTTGAGGGATTGAACACTGAAGCTTTCTTT
CDR3aa: CASSYFEGLNTEAFF
abundance: .
j_gene: TRBJ1-1
d_gene: .
v_gene: TRBV6-5

CDR3nt: TGTGCCAGCAGCTTTACGGGAGGGCCATCGGAGACCCAGTACTTC
CDR3aa: CASSFTGGPSETQYF
abundance: .
j_gene: TRBJ2-5
d_gene: TRBD2
v_gene: TRBV11-3

CDR3nt: TGTGCCAGCAGCCAAGGAGGAGCGGGAGGCCCTTATTTCACAGATACGCAGTATTTT
CDR3aa: CASSQGGAGGPYFTDTQYF
abundance: .
j_gene: TRBJ2-3
d_gene: TRBD2
v_gene: TRBV14

CDR3nt: TGTGCCAGCAGCTTAGGGACAGGGGCATTCGAGCAGTACTTC
CDR3aa: CASSLGTGAFEQYF
abundance: .
j_gene: TRBJ2-7
d_gene: TRBD1
v_gene: TRBV5-4

CDR3nt: TGTGCCAGCAGCGTAGGGACAGGGCCTGGAAACACCATATATTTT
CDR3aa: CASSVGTGPGNTIYF
abundance: .
j_gene: TRBJ1-3
d_gene: TRBD1
v_gene: TRBV9

CDR3nt: TGTGCCAGCTCATCCTTCCCGGCGGGCACCTACAATGAGCAGTTCTTC
CDR3aa: CASSSFPAGTYNEQFF
abundance: once
j_gene: TRBJ2-1
d_gene: .
v_gene: TRBV18

CDR3nt: TGTGCCAGCAGTGATGGGACTAGCGCCTTCCGTATTTACGAGCAGTACTTC
CDR3aa: CASSDGTSAFRIYEQYF
abundance: .
j_gene: TRBJ2-7
d_gene: TRBD2
v_gene: TRBV6-1

CDR3nt: TGTGCCAGCACCCTCGTGACTAGCGGGGGCGAGCAGTACTTC
CDR3aa: CASTLVTSGGEQYF
abundance: .
j_gene: TRBJ2-7
d_gene: TRBD2
v_gene: TRBV28

CDR3nt: TGCGCCAGCAGCCAAGTACAGGGGGGCCACAATGAGCAGTTCTTC
CDR3aa: CASSQVQGGHNEQFF
abundance: .
j_gene: TRBJ2-1
d_gene: TRBD1
v_gene: TRBV4-3

CDR3nt: TGTGCCAGCAGTCGATACCATGGACTAGCGGGACCCGTAAGGCGGGAGAACACCGGGGAGCTGTTTTTT
CDR3aa: CASSRYHGLAGPVRRENTGELFF
abundance: .
j_gene: TRBJ2-2
d_gene: TRBD2
v_gene: TRBV27

CDR3nt: TGTGCCAGCAGCTTAATCCGTAGCGGGGAGCTGTTTTTT
CDR3aa: CASSLIRSGELFF
abundance: .
j_gene: TRBJ2-2
d_gene: .
v_gene: TRBV7-8

CDR3nt: TGTGCCAGCTTGGCTAGCGGGATCAGCACAGATACGCAGTATTTT
CDR3aa: CASLASGISTDTQYF
abundance: .
j_gene: TRBJ2-3
d_gene: TRBD2
v_gene: TRBV7-9

CDR3nt: TGTGCCAGCAGCTTAGTTGACACACCTATAAGAACCTATGGCTACACCTTC
CDR3aa: CASSLVDTPIRTYGYTF
abundance: .
j_gene: TRBJ1-2
d_gene: .
v_gene: TRBV7-2